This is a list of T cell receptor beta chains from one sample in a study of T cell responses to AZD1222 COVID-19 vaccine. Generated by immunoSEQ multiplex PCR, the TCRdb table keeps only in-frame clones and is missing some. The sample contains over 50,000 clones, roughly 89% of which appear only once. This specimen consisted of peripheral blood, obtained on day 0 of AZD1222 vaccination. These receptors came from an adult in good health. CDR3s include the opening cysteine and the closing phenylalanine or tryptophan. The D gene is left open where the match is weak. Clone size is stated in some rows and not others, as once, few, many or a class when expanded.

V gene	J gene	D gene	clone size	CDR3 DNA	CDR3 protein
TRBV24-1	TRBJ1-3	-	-	TGTGCCACCAGTGATTCACGCTCTGGAAACACCATATATTTT	CATSDSRSGNTIYF
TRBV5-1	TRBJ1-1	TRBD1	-	TGCGCCAGCAGCCAGGGACAGATAATCGGTATGAACACTGAAGCTTTCTTT	CASSQGQIIGMNTEAFF
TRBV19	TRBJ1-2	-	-	TGTGCCAGTAGTATCGGAACGAGGGCGCCTAACTATGGCTACACCTTC	CASSIGTRAPNYGYTF
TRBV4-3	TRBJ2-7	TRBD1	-	TGCGCCAGCAGCCAAGATGGCCGACAGGGGGTGGGTCTGGAGCAGTACTTC	CASSQDGRQGVGLEQYF
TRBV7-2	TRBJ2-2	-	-	TGTGCCAGCAGCTTAGCCGGGGAGCTGTTTTTT	CASSLAGELFF
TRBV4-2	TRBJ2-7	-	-	TGTGCCAGCAGCCATCCGGGAGTCACCTACGAGCAGTACTTC	CASSHPGVTYEQYF
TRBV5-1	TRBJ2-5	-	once	TGCGCCAGCAGCTTGGGACAGAAAGAGACCCAGTACTTC	CASSLGQKETQYF
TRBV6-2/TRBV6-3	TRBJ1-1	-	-	TGTGCCAGCAGTTACGGACAGATGGCTGAAGCTTTCTTT	CASSYGQMAEAFF
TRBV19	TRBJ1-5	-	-	TGTGCCAGTAGTATTTGGCAGGATCAGCCCCAGCATTTT	CASSIWQDQPQHF
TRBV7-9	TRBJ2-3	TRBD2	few	TGTGCCAGCAAGGGACTAGCGGACCCCACAGATACGCAGTATTTT	CASKGLADPTDTQYF
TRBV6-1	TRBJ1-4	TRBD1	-	TGTGCCAGCAGTGGATCCTCGGGACAGGGAAATGAAAAACTGTTTTTT	CASSGSSGQGNEKLFF
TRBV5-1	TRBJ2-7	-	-	TGCGCCAGCAGCTTGGCTATGGGTTACGAGCAGTACTTC	CASSLAMGYEQYF
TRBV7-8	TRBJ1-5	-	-	TGTGCCAGCAGCTTAGACAGGGAACAGCCCCAGCATTTT	CASSLDREQPQHF
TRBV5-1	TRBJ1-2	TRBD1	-	TGCGCCAGCAGTTTCACAGGGGACTATGGCTACACCTTC	CASSFTGDYGYTF